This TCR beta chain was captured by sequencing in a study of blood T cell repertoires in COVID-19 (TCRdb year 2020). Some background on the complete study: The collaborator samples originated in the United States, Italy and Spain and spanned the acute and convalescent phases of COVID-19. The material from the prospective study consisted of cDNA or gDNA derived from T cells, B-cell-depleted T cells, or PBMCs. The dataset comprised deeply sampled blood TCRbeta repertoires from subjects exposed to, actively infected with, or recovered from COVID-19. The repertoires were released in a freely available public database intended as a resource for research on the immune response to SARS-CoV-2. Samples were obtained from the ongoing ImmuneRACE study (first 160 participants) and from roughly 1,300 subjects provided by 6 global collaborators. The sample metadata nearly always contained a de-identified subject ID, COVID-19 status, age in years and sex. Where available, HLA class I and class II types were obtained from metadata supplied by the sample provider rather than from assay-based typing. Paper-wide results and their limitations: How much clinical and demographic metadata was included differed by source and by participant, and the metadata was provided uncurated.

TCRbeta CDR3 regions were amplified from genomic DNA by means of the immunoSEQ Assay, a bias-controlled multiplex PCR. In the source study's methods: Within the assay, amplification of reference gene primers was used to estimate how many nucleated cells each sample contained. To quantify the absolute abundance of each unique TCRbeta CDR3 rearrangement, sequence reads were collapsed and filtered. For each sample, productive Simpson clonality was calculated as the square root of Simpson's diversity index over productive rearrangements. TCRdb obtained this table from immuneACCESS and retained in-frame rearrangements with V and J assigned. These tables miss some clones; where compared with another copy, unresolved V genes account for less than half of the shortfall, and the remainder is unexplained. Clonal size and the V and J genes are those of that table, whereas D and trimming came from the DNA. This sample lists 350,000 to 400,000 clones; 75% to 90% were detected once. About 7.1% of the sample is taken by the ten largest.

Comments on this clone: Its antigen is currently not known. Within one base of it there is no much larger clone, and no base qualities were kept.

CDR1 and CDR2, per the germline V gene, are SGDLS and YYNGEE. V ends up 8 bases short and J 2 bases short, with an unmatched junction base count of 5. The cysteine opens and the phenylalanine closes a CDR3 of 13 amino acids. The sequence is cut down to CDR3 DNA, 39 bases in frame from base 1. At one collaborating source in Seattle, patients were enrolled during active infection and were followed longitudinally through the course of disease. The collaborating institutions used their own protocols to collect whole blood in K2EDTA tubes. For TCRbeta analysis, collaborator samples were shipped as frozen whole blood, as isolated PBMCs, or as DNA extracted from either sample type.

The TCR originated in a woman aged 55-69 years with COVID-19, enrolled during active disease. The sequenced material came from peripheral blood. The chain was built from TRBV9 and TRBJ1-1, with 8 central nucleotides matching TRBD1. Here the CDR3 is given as CASDRGLNTEAFF. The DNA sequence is TGTGCCAGTGACAGGGGACTCAACACTGAAGCTTTCTTT.